Presented here are 9 T cell receptor beta chains from one specimen sequenced in a study of cytomegalovirus exposure and HLA in healthy donors. The PCR had 60 Vbeta and 13 Jbeta primers. Some clones are missing from TCRdb's copy, which holds only in-frame ones; the method was immunoSEQ multiplex PCR. The table shows about 89,000 clones, with around 86% occurring only once. Sequencing was done on a sample of PBMCs. The receptors shown here come from a female donor in good health and CMV-seropositive.

The genes are TRBV19 and TRBJ2-7, with 12 positions matching TRBD2. The germline CDR1 and CDR2 sequences are LNHDA and SQIVND (reference sequence). The CDR3 runs 15 residues. J gave up 5 bases and V 5 bases, and 7 bases lay outside the gene matches. The CDR3 protein is CASSPSGLAGHEQYF. In nucleotides, the CDR3 is TGTGCCAGTAGTCCCTCGGGACTAGCGGGCCACGAGCAGTACTTC. Together with reference TRBV19 and TRBJ2-7, the CDR3 gives the full variable domain: DGGITQSPKYLFRKEGQNVTLSCEQNLNHDAMYWYRQDPGQGLRLIYYSQIVNDFQKGDIAEGYSVSREKKESFPLTVTSAQKNPTAFYLCASSPSGLAGHEQYFGPGTRLTVT.

This clone was picked up a small number of times. This chain uses TRBV7-2 with TRBJ2-2; 9 bases fit TRBD1. After removal of 6 bases from V and 3 bases from J, the junction contained 2 bases not matched to a gene. Germline loops: CDR1 SGHTA, CDR2 FQGNSA. This CDR3 spans 14 amino acids. For the CDR3, the DNA is TGTGCCAGCAGGCGGGACAGGGACACCGGGGAGCTGTTTTTT. Amino acid sequence: CASRRDRDTGELFF.

The chain has TRBV11-1 and TRBJ2-3, with D maybe TRBD2 (5 bases). Trimming took off 3 bases at V and 4 bases at J, with 11 bases between the two ends. Germline loops: CDR1 SGHAT, CDR2 FQDESV (reference sequence). This CDR3 has 14 residues. The CDR3 DNA follows: TGTGCCAGCAGCTTTGGACCGAGGGCAGATACGCAGTATTTT. This encodes CASSFGPRADTQYF.

The gene calls are TRBV5-1 and TRBJ2-1; D may be TRBD2 (5 bases). CDR3 size: 13 residues. CDR1 and CDR2 from the germline V gene are SGHRS and YFSETQ. Trimming shortened V by 5 bases and J by 5 bases, and 11 bases separated the two germline ends. The DNA of the CDR3 is TGCGCCAGCAGATCGGACTCGAACAATGAGCAGTTCTTC. Amino acid sequence: CASRSDSNNEQFF.

The J gene is TRBJ1-2, the V gene TRBV5-6; D not certain. In germline, CDR1 is SGHDT, CDR2 YYEEEE. Trimming removed 6 bases at V and 6 bases at J, with 21 bases between. The CDR3 spans 15 residues. The CDR3 region is CASTETRGRTDGYTF. The CDR3 DNA follows: TGTGCCAGCACCGAGACCAGAGGGAGGACGGATGGCTACACCTTC. Complete variable domain (other parts from reference TRBV5-6 and TRBJ1-2): DAGVTQSPTHLIKTRGQQVTLRCSPKSGHDTVSWYQQALGQGPQFIFQYYEEEERQRGNFPDRFSGHQFPNYSSELNVNALLLGDSALYLCASTETRGRTDGYTFGSGTRLTVV.

The chain is built from TRBV11-2 and TRBJ2-7, with 11 positions matching TRBD1. The V gene's germline CDR1 is SGHAT and CDR2 FQNNGV. After removal of 5 bases from V and 7 bases from J, the junction contained 7 bases not matched to a gene. There are 14 residues in the CDR3. CDR3 DNA sequence: TGTGCCAGCAGCCAGGGACAGGGGGGAAAAGAGCAGTACTTC. Translated: CASSQGQGGKEQYF. Filled out from reference TRBV11-2 and TRBJ2-7, the complete variable domain reads EAGVAQSPRYKIIEKRQSVAFWCNPISGHATLYWYQQILGQGPKLLIQFQNNGVVDDSQLPKDRFSAERLKGVDSTLKIQPAKLEDSAVYLCASSQGQGGKEQYFGPGTRLTVT.

The chain couples TRBV6-5 to TRBJ1-1, with D possibly being TRBD1 (5 bases). CDR3 length: 15 residues. V dropped 6 bases and J dropped 2 bases, with 16 bases sitting between them. Per germline, CDR1 MNHEY and CDR2 SVGAGI. DNA for the CDR3: TGTGCCAGCAGCCACCCAACAGGATCCAACACTGAAGCTTTCTTT. This codes for CASSHPTGSNTEAFF.

V gene TRBV10-1 combines with J gene TRBJ2-5, with D possibly matching TRBD2 (6 bases). With 6 bases removed from V and 5 bases from J, the gap between germline ends came to 7 bases. Germline V gives CDR1 WNHNN, CDR2 SYGVQD (reference sequence). The CDR3 totals 11 residues. The CDR3 region is CASSAGETQYF. The CDR3, as DNA: TGCGCCAGCAGCGCGGGGGAGACCCAGTACTTC.

The rearrangement links TRBV19 to TRBJ1-6, with 7 bases lining up with TRBD1. This CDR3 has 16 residues. Germline V gives CDR1 LNHDA, CDR2 SQIVND (reference sequence). J gave up 7 bases and V 3 bases, and 9 bases lay outside the gene matches. In DNA, the CDR3 is TGTGCCAGTAGTATCAACCCGACAGGGCTGAATTCACCCCTCCACTTT. Its protein is CASSINPTGLNSPLHF. The full variable domain, rest sourced from reference TRBV19 and TRBJ1-6, is DGGITQSPKYLFRKEGQNVTLSCEQNLNHDAMYWYRQDPGQGLRLIYYSQIVNDFQKGDIAEGYSVSREKKESFPLTVTSAQKNPTAFYLCASSINPTGLNSPLHFGNGTRLTVT.